This TCR beta chain was obtained from a study of blood T cells in healthy people across ages. Primers used in a second PCR of roughly 6 to 11 cycles were a sample-barcoded 5' primer and a J-beta primer mix. TCRdb reprocessed the 5' RACE reads with MiXCR, giving one entry per CDR3 protein. The table records approximately 600,000 distinct CDR3 sequences, under 65% of them present only once. Trimming removed 5 bases from V and 5 bases from J; junction bases left unmatched: 9. Germline V lookup: CDR1 MDHEN, CDR2 SYDVKM. The CDR3 loop spans 17 amino acids. Sample: blood. The J gene is TRBJ1-6, the V gene TRBV28, with 10 bases aligning to TRBD1. The source is a man in his fifties or sixties in good health. CDR3 region: CASSLPSGQGNNSPLHF. CDR3 DNA: TGTGCCAGCAGTCTACCCTCGGGACAGGGGAATAATTCACCCCTCCACTTT.